This T cell receptor beta chain stems from a study of blood T cell repertoires in COVID-19. This clone occurred once. Sequencing was performed with immunoSEQ multiplex PCR; in TCRdb, only in-frame clones are kept and a portion is missing. In the table there are 200,000 to 250,000 clones, more than 65% of which are singletons. There are 15 residues in the CDR3. The J segment lost 5 bases and the V segment lost 5 bases, leaving 6 bases of the junction unmatched. The V gene's germline CDR1 is SGHTA and CDR2 FQGTGA. Material for sequencing was peripheral blood. The TCR was taken from a man in his forties or fifties with active or convalescent COVID-19. This chain connects TRBV7-3 to TRBJ2-2; 9 bases are a match to TRBD1. CDR3 protein: CASSPGTGRTGELFF. In DNA, the CDR3 is TGTGCCAGCAGCCCAGGGACAGGGAGGACCGGGGAGCTGTTTTTT.